This T cell receptor beta chain was identified in a study of blood T cell repertoires in COVID-19. Study-wide background: PBMCs, B-cell-depleted T cells, or T cells provided the cDNA or gDNA that made up the material.

Trimming took off 0 bases at V and 2 bases at J, with 22 bases between the two ends. The CDR3 runs to 20 residues. Germline CDR1 reads LGHDT; CDR2 reads YNNKEL (reference sequence). Using immunoSEQ multiplex PCR, the repertoire was profiled, and TCRdb retains in-frame clones only, with some absent. The sample includes 120,000 or so clones, less than 90% of them seen just once. The chain employs TRBV3-1 (or the pseudogene TRBV3-2) and TRBJ2-2; unclear D gene. This clonotype originated in a man at least 80 years old with active or convalescent COVID-19. Sequences were obtained from peripheral blood. In DNA, the CDR3 is TGTGCCAGCAGCCAAGATCTTCTCCAGGTGTTGGTAGTTAACACCGGGGAGCTGTTTTTT. Protein: CASSQDLLQVLVVNTGELFF.